This TCR beta chain came from a study of blood T cell repertoires in COVID-19. Clones were sequenced by immunoSEQ multiplex PCR, and TCRdb holds only the in-frame ones, with some missing. The repertoire consists of more than 250,000 clones, with roughly 89% occurring once and the leading ten covering 5.5% to 7%. A single count supports this clone. The germline V gene encodes CDR1 SGHTA and CDR2 FQGNSA. Trimming stripped 5 bases from V and 8 bases from J, with 18 bases between. This CDR3 is built from 14 residues. Sequenced input: PBMCs or T cells enriched from blood (not recorded which). The clonotype comes from a woman in her 40s who had recovered from COVID-19. This chain links TRBV7-2 with TRBJ1-2; D may be TRBD1 (6 bases). CDR3: CASSPGAPGTGYTF. CDR3 coding DNA: TGTGCCAGCAGCCCAGGCGCCCCAGGGACAGGCTACACCTTC.